These T cell receptor beta chains were read from a single sample in a study of T cell clusters in autoimmune cytopenias. No DNA is given; TCRdb re-called the multiplex PCR reads and lists each CDR3 protein once. The sample data list about 3,100 distinct CDR3 sequences. The sample taken for sequencing was peripheral blood. The receptor source for this set is a human donor with an autoimmune cytopenia or autoimmune hepatitis (not recorded which). The CDR3 runs from the conserved cysteine through the conserved F or W. Clone size is stated in some rows and not others, as once, few, many or a class when expanded.

>TRBV12-3/TRBV12-4|TRBJ1-1|.|15
CASSTLDRGNTEAFF
>TRBV18|TRBJ1-2|medium-sized|15
CASSPPNPGAGGYTF
>TRBV6-1|TRBJ2-7|medium-sized|13
CASSRMTGGEQYF
>TRBV30|TRBJ1-2|.|16
CAWSVHRDRPRYGYTF
>TRBV30|TRBJ2-7|medium-sized|14
CAWSPGTATYEQYF
>TRBV19|TRBJ1-1|medium-sized|13
CASSISRNTEAFF
>TRBV10-3|TRBJ2-7|medium-sized|13
CASGGPASYEQYF
>TRBV12-3/TRBV12-4|TRBJ2-1|medium-sized|15
CASKPGGSSYNEQFF
>TRBV20-1|TRBJ1-5|medium-sized|14
CSARAGGSNQPQHF
>TRBV6-2/TRBV6-3|TRBJ1-2|medium-sized|17
CASSLRQGRSISYGYTF
>TRBV4-2|TRBJ2-7|medium-sized|16
CASSQNGQGGPYEQYF
>TRBV6-2/TRBV6-3|TRBJ1-2|.|13
CASSKGANYGYTF
>TRBV6-2/TRBV6-3|TRBJ2-5|.|16
CASSYPGDSIQETQYF
>TRBV5-6|TRBJ1-5|medium-sized|15
CASSLAGTGNQPQHF
>TRBV27|TRBJ1-1|.|13
CASRFGPNTEAFF
>TRBV13|TRBJ1-4|medium-sized|15
CASSFRQGGEEKLFF
>TRBV18|TRBJ2-3|medium-sized|15
CASSPPTGGRDTQYF
>TRBV6-5|TRBJ1-2|medium-sized|14
CASSYGPSTSGYTF
>TRBV10-1|TRBJ2-5|.|15
CASSHRGPAEETQYF
>TRBV5-6|TRBJ2-3|medium-sized|11
CASSLTDTQYF
>TRBV20-1|TRBJ2-6|.|15
CSASTDSAGANVLTF
>TRBV20-1|TRBJ1-2|.|15
CSAKNAGTRNYGYTF
>TRBV29-1|TRBJ1-5|medium-sized|13
CSVADRGGQPQHF
>TRBV18|TRBJ2-7|medium-sized|12
CASSPKNYEQYF
>TRBV24-1|TRBJ2-3|.|16
CATSDPWEGMADTQYF
>TRBV7-2|TRBJ2-5|.|16
CASSTRAGGPLETQYF
>TRBV10-3|TRBJ1-2|medium-sized|15
CAINPDGGLVYGYTF
>TRBV12-3/TRBV12-4|TRBJ2-3|.|13
CASSPGPTDTQYF
>TRBV12-3/TRBV12-4|TRBJ1-2|.|14
CASNQRGQDYGYTF
>TRBV29-1|TRBJ2-7|medium-sized|14
CSVEAGTGVPEQYF
>TRBV6-2/TRBV6-3|TRBJ1-5|.|15
CASRPRGVGNQPQHF
>TRBV6-5|TRBJ1-1|medium-sized|13
CASSQRQLTEAFF
>TRBV27|TRBJ2-7|medium-sized|14
CASSSRLGNYEQYF
>TRBV20-1|TRBJ2-7|.|15
CSARDGQRGVAEQYF
>TRBV20-1|TRBJ2-1|.|12
CSARERVGEQFF
>TRBV20-1|TRBJ2-5|medium-sized|12
CSARGGTETQYF
>TRBV6-2/TRBV6-3|TRBJ2-5|medium-sized|13
CASSYSYVETQYF
>TRBV6-1|TRBJ1-5|medium-sized|15
CASSGLGQGNQPQHF
>TRBV5-5|TRBJ2-3|medium-sized|14
CASSPMDLTDTQYF
>TRBV7-2|TRBJ2-1|medium-sized|14
CASSLVRAGGEQFF
>TRBV24-1|TRBJ1-2|.|12
CATSAGLEGYTF
>TRBV6-2/TRBV6-3|TRBJ2-1|medium-sized|15
CASSYSSGGYNEQFF
>TRBV27|TRBJ2-7|medium-sized|13
CASSSQGPYEQYF
>TRBV12-3/TRBV12-4|TRBJ1-1|medium-sized|12
CASSTGGTEAFF
>TRBV5-1|TRBJ2-2|.|16
CASSPGTFGNTGELFF
>TRBV5-5|TRBJ1-2|medium-sized|15
CASSLATWTTYGYTF